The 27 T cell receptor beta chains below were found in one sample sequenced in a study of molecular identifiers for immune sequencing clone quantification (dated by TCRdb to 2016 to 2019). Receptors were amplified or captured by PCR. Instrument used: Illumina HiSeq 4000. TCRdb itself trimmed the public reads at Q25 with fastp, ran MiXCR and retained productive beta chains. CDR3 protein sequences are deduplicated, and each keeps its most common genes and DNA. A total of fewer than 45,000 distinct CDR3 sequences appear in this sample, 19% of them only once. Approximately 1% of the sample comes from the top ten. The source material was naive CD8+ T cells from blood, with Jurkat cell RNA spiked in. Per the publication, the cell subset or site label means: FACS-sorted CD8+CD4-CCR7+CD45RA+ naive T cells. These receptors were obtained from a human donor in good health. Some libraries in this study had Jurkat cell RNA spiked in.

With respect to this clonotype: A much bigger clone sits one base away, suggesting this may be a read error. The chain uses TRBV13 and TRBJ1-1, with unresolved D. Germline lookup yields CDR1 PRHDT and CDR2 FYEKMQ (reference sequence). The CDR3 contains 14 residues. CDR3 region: CASSFDTENTEALF. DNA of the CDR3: TGTGCCAGCAGCTTCGATACGGAGAACACTGAAGCTCTCTTT.

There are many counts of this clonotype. The CDR3 region is CASKQRGGPGELFF. CDR3 sequence (DNA): TGCGCCAGCAAACAGCGGGGGGGCCCCGGGGAGCTGTTTTTT. The chain combines TRBV4-3 with TRBJ2-2, with 10 nucleotides matching TRBD2. Germline trimming cut 7 bases from V and 6 bases from J; bases unmatched to any gene: 5. The CDR3 consists of 14 residues. Germline values: CDR1 LGHNA, CDR2 YSLEER.

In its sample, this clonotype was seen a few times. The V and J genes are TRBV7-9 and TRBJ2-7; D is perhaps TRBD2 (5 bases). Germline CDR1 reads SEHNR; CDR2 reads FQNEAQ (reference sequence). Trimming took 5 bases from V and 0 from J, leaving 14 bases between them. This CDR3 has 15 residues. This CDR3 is CASSRMAGVSYEQYF. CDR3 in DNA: TGTGCCAGCAGCCGAATGGCGGGTGTCTCCTACGAGCAGTACTTC.

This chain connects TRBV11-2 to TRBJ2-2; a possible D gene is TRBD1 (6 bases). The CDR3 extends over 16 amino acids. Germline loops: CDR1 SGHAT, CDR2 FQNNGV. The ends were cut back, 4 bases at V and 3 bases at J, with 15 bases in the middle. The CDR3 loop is CASSSLRGSDTGELFF. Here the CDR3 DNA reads TGTGCCAGCAGCTCCTTAAGGGGGAGTGACACCGGGGAGCTGTTTTTT.

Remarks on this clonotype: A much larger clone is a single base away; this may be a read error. CDR3 region: CASSLRLASGRPSTDTQYF. CDR3 bases: TGTGCCAGCAGTTTGAGACTAGCGAGCGGGAGACCCTCCACAGATACGCAGTATTTT. The V and J genes are TRBV2 and TRBJ2-3, with TRBD2 identical over 8 bases. J gave up 2 bases and V 5 bases, and 18 bases lay outside the gene matches. The V gene's germline CDR1 is SNHLY and CDR2 FYNNEI. The CDR3 covers 19 residues.

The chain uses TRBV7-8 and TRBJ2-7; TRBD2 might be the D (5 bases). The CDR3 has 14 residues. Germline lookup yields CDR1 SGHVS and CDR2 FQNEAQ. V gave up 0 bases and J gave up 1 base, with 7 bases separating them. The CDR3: CASSLAGISYEQYF. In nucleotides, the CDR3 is TGTGCCAGCAGCTTAGCCGGGATTTCCTACGAGCAGTACTTC.

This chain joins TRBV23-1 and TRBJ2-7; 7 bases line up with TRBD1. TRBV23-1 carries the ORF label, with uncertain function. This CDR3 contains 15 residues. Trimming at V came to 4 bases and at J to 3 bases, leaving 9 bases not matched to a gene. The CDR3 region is CASSPRGQVNYEQYF. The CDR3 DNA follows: TGCGCCAGCAGTCCCCGTGGACAGGTTAACTACGAGCAGTACTTC.

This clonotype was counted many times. The CDR3 sequence: CASSQDGGRMDTEAFF. The DNA for the CDR3 is TGCGCCAGCAGCCAAGATGGGGGGCGCATGGACACTGAAGCTTTCTTT. The chain is built from TRBV4-1 and TRBJ1-1, with D perhaps matching TRBD1 (6 bases). V was clipped by 0 bases and J by 3 bases, with 14 bases between them. The CDR3 spans 16 residues. Germline CDR1 MGHRA, CDR2 YSYEKL.

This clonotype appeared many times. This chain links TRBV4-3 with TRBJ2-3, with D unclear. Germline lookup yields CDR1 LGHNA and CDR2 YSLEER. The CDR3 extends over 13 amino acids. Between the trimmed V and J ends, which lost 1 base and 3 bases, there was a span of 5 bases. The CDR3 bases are TGCGCCAGCAGCCAAGCAGGAACAGATACGCAGTATTTT. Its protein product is CASSQAGTDTQYF.

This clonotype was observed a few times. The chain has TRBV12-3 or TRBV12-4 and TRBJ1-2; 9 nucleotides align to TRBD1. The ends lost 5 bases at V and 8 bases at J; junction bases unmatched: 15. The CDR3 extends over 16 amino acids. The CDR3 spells CASSIPGTGGAGGYTF. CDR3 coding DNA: TGTGCCAGCAGTATCCCGGGAACAGGGGGCGCGGGGGGCTACACCTTC.

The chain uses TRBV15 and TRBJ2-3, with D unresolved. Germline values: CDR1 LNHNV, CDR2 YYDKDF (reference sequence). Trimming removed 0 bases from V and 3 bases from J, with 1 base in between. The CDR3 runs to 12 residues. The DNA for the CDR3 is TGTGCCACCAGCAGAGAGACAGATACGCAGTATTTT. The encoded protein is CATSRETDTQYF. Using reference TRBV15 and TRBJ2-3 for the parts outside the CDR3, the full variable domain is DAMVIQNPRYQVTQFGKPVTLSCSQTLNHNVMYWYQQKSSQAPKLLFHYYDKDFNNEADTPDNFQSRRPNTSFCFLDIRSPGLGDTAMYLCATSRETDTQYFGPGTRLTVL.

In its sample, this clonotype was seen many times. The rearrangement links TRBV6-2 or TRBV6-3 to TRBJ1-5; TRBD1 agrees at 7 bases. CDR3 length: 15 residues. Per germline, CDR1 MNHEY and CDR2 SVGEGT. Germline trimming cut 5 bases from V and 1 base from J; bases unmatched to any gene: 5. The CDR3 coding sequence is TGTGCCAGCAGTGGCCCGGACAGGAGCAATCAGCCCCAGCATTTT. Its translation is CASSGPDRSNQPQHF.

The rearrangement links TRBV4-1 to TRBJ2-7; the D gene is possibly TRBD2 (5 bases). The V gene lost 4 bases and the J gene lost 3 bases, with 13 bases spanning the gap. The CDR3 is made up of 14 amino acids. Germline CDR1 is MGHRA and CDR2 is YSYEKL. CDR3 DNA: TGCGCCAGCAGCCCGTTCGAGGGCGACTACGAGCAGTACTTC. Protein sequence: CASSPFEGDYEQYF.

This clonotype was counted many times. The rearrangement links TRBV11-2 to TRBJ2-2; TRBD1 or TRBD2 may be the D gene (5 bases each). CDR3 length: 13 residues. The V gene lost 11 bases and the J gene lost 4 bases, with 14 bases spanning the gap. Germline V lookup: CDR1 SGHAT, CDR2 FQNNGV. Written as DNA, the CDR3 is TGTGCCGGAAGGGGTCGGGGCACCGGGGAGCTGTTTTTT. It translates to CAGRGRGTGELFF.

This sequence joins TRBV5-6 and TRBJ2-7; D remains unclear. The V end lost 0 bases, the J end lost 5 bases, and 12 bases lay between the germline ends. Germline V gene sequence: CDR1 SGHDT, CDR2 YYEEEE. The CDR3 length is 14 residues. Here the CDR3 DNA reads TGTGCCAGCAGCTTGGACGGAAGAAGGGACGAGCAGTACTTC. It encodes CASSLDGRRDEQYF.

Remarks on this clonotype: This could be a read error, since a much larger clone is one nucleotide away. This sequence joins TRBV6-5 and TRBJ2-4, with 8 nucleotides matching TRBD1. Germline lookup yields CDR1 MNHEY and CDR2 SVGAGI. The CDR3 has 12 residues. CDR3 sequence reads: CVSSNDRGIQYF. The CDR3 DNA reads TGTGTCAGCAGTAATGACAGGGGCATTCAGTACTTC.

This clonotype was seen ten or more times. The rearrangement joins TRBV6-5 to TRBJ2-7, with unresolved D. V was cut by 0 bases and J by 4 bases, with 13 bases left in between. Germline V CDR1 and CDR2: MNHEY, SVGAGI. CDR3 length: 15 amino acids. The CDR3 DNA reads TGTGCCAGCAGTTACTCGACCGATTCCCATTACGAGCAGTACTTC. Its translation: CASSYSTDSHYEQYF.

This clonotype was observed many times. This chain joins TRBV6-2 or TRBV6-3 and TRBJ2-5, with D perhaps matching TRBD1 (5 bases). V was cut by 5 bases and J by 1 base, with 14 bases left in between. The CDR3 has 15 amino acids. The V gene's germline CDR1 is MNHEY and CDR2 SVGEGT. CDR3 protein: CASSPKDRLQETQYF. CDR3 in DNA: TGTGCCAGCAGTCCAAAAGACAGACTCCAAGAGACCCAGTACTTC.

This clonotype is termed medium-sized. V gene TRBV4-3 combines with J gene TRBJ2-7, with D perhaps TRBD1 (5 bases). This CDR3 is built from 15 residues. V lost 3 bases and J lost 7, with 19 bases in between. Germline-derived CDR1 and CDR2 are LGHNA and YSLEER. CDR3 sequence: CASSHGGAARSEQYF. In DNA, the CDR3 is TGCGCCAGCAGCCATGGTGGGGCCGCTAGATCGGAGCAGTACTTC.

CDR3 residues: CASSEVAGGSPDTQYF. Here the CDR3 DNA reads TGTGCCAGCTCTGAGGTCGCGGGGGGGAGTCCAGATACGCAGTATTTT. The gene calls are TRBV27 and TRBJ2-3; TRBD2 aligns across 9 bases. V trimming: 8 bases; J trimming: 4 bases; junction bases outside the gene matches: 13. This CDR3 comprises 16 residues. Germline CDR1 is MNHEY and CDR2 is SMNVEV (reference sequence).

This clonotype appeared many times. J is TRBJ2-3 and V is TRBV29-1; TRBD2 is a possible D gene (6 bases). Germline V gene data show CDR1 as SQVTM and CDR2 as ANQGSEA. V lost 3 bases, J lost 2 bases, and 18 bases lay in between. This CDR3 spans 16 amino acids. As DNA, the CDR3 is TGCAGCGTTGAGGGACTGTGGACTCGCCCCACAGATACGCAGTATTTT. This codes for CSVEGLWTRPTDTQYF.

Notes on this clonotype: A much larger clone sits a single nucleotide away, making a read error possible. This CDR3 reads CASNLVIAGDLSYEQYF. The CDR3 DNA follows: TGCGCCAGCAACTTGGTAATAGCGGGAGACCTATCCTACGAGCAGTACTTC. The chain links TRBV5-1 to TRBJ2-7, with 9 bases identical to TRBD2. Germline CDR1 is SGHRS and CDR2 is YFSETQ. The CDR3 extends over 17 amino acids.

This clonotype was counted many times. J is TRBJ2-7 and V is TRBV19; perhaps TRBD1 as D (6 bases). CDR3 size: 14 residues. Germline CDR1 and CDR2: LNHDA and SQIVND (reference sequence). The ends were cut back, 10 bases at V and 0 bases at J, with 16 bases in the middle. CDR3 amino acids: CATAPGQYSYEQYF. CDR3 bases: TGTGCCACCGCACCCGGACAGTACTCCTACGAGCAGTACTTC. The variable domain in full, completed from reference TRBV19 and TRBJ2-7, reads DGGITQSPKYLFRKEGQNVTLSCEQNLNHDAMYWYRQDPGQGLRLIYYSQIVNDFQKGDIAEGYSVSREKKESFPLTVTSAQKNPTAFYLCATAPGQYSYEQYFGPGTRLTVT.

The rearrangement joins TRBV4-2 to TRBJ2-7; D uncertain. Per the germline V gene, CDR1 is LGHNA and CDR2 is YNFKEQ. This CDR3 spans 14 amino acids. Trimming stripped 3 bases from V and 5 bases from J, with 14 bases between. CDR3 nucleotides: TGTGCCAGCAGCCATGGGCCCCCTCCAAACGAGCAGTACTTC. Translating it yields CASSHGPPPNEQYF.

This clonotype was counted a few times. CDR3 protein: CASSIGQGYEQYF. In DNA form, the CDR3 reads TGTGCCAGTAGTATCGGACAGGGCTACGAGCAGTACTTC. The rearrangement links TRBV19 to TRBJ2-7; 8 nucleotides agree with TRBD1. This CDR3 is 13 amino acids long. Germline CDR1 and CDR2: LNHDA and SQIVND (reference sequence). The V gene end was trimmed by 3 bases and the J gene end by 3 bases; junction bases not matched to a gene: 1.

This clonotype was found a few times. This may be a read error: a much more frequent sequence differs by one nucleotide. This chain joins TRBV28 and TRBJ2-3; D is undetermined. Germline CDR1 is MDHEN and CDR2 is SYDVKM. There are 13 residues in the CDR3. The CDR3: CASSPYSRDTRYF. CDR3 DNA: TGTGCCAGCAGTCCGTACAGTAGGGATACGCGGTATTTT.

In DNA form, the CDR3 reads TGCAGTGCTAGAGATCCTGGGTTAGGCACAGATACGCAGTATTTT. This gives the protein CSARDPGLGTDTQYF. The chain carries TRBV20-1 and TRBJ2-3; D not certain. The CDR3 consists of 15 residues. CDR1 is DFQATT and CDR2 is SNEGSKA in the germline V gene (reference sequence). The V end was cut by 0 bases, the J end by 1 base, with 11 bases between.